This TCR beta chain was obtained from a study of T cells in Graves' hyperthyroidism and ophthalmopathy. Study context: Peripheral blood samples were taken at initial diagnosis, prior to any treatment.

At least ten counts were recorded for this clonotype. No antigen is known for it. Germline V gives CDR1 SGHTA, CDR2 FQGNSA. CDR3 length: 12 amino acids. Trimming pared 5 bases from V and 6 bases from J, leaving 11 bases between. Amplification of TCR beta CDR3 regions was performed using RNA transcripts as template. First-round RT-PCR with HTBI primers amplified the TCR CDR3 region. TCRdb redid the calling of the multiplex PCR reads with MiXCR, one entry per CDR3 protein. The profile covers around 450,000 distinct CDR3 sequences, with roughly an eighth appearing a single time and around 5.3% taken by the ten largest. Notes on the study in general: Among thyroid clonotypes expanded above 0.001, most also appeared in blood.

This TCR was recovered from a woman between 18 and 29 years old with Graves' hyperthyroidism. The gene calls are TRBV7-2 and TRBJ2-7, with D perhaps TRBD1 (6 bases). Sequenced input: blood. In DNA, the CDR3 is TGTGCCAGCAGCGTACAGGGTTTCGAGCAGTACTTC. Its protein is CASSVQGFEQYF.